One and the same sample provided the 23 T cell receptor beta chains below, sequenced in a study of T cells expressing NK-cell markers. TCRdb reprocessed the 5' RACE reads and keeps a single row for each CDR3 protein, giving no DNA. The sample table includes roughly 380,000 distinct CDR3 sequences. The sequencing input was blood T cells: a sorted CD56 or NKG2C T cell subset, CD4+ or CD8+ T cells, or bulk PBMC T cells (not recorded which). These receptors were collected from a man aged 18-70 years in good health.

This chain connects TRBV28 to TRBJ1-5. Germline-derived CDR1 and CDR2 are MDHEN and SYDVKM. The CDR3 loop spans 13 amino acids. CDR3 amino acids: CASRLPSNQPQHF.

Here the CDR3 reads CASSFGGGLNQETQYF. The rearrangement joins TRBV7-8 to TRBJ2-5; TCRdb's assignment of TRBD2 cannot be checked, as there is no DNA. This CDR3 has 16 amino acids. From germline, CDR1 is SGHVS and CDR2 FQNEAQ.

CDR3 sequence: CASSLALQSYNEQFF. The chain uses TRBV2 and TRBJ2-1. The CDR3 loop spans 15 amino acids. Germline V gene data show CDR1 as SNHLY and CDR2 as FYNNEI. The complete variable domain, with remaining parts taken from reference TRBV2 and TRBJ2-1, reads EPEVTQTPSHQVTQMGQEVILRCVPISNHLYFYWYRQILGQKVEFLVSFYNNEISEKSEIFDDQFSVERPDGSNFTLKIRSTKLEDSAMYFCASSLALQSYNEQFFGPGTRLTVL.

V usage is TRBV7-8 and J usage is TRBJ2-2; there is no DNA to check the TCRdb D call of TRBD2. The V gene's germline CDR1 is SGHVS and CDR2 FQNEAQ. The CDR3 contains 17 residues. The CDR3 protein is CASSLSSGGPNTGELFF.

This chain links TRBV6-5 with TRBJ2-3; without DNA, the TCRdb call of TRBD2 cannot be checked. The CDR3 is 17 amino acids. CDR1 MNHEY and CDR2 SVGAGI come from the germline V gene. The CDR3 loop reads CASSYSMIGGATDTQYF.

V and J are TRBV12-3 or TRBV12-4 and TRBJ1-1; TCRdb's D gene call, TRBD1, goes unchecked for lack of DNA. The CDR3 length is 15 residues. CDR3 loop: CASTPTGQGNTEAFF.

The rearrangement uses TRBV12-3 or TRBV12-4 and TRBJ1-5; TCRdb calls TRBD1, which cannot be checked without DNA. The CDR3 is made up of 16 amino acids. CDR3 amino acids: CASSLAPGQPGQPQHF.

The chain has TRBV5-1 and TRBJ2-6; absent DNA, TCRdb's TRBD1 call cannot be checked. CDR3 length: 18 amino acids. Germline assignment: CDR1 SGHRS and CDR2 YFSETQ. CDR3 loop: CASSLAGQGTPGANVLTF. Based on the CDR3 plus reference TRBV5-1 and TRBJ2-6, the full variable domain is KAGVTQTPRYLIKTRGQQVTLSCSPISGHRSVSWYQQTPGQGLQFLFEYFSETQRNKGNFPGRFSGRQFSNSRSEMNVSTLELGDSALYLCASSLAGQGTPGANVLTFGAGSRLTVL.

This rearrangement joins TRBV7-9 to TRBJ1-4. The CDR3 runs 15 residues. The germline CDR1 and CDR2 sequences are SEHNR and FQNEAQ (reference sequence). The CDR3 sequence is CASSLTGTFNEKLFF.

The CDR3 region is CASSLVGTKNIQYF. The rearrangement joins TRBV7-9 to TRBJ2-4. In germline, CDR1 is SEHNR, CDR2 FQNEAQ (reference sequence). This CDR3 region has 14 residues.

V is TRBV9 and J is TRBJ1-5. CDR3 length equals 16 residues. CDR1 and CDR2 from the germline V gene are SGDLS and YYNGEE. The CDR3 region is CASSVGSDPSNQPQHF.

CDR3 protein: CASRGQANQPQHF. V gene TRBV12-3 or TRBV12-4 combines with J gene TRBJ1-5; TCRdb names TRBD1, which stays unverified in the absence of DNA. The CDR3 consists of 13 residues.

The chain couples TRBV28 to TRBJ2-3; TCRdb reports TRBD1, a call that lacks DNA to check it against. The CDR3 is 19 residues long. Germline loops: CDR1 MDHEN, CDR2 SYDVKM. CDR3 sequence reads: CASIPPQGARVWGTDTQYF.

The chain has TRBV18 and TRBJ2-3; there is no DNA to check the TCRdb D call of TRBD1. Germline lookup yields CDR1 KGHSH and CDR2 LQKENI. The CDR3 contains 15 residues. This chain's CDR3 is CASSRGQGRTDTQYF.

The chain employs TRBV19 and TRBJ2-7; absent DNA, TCRdb's TRBD1 call cannot be checked. The germline V gene has CDR1 LNHDA and CDR2 SQIVND (reference sequence). The CDR3 consists of 18 residues. The CDR3 here is CASSIGFVGRGGSYEQYF.

This chain links TRBV6-1 with TRBJ1-1. This CDR3 region has 15 residues. Germline CDR1 reads MNHNS; CDR2 reads SASEGT. The CDR3 spells CASSEEAYGDTEAFF.

The chain joins TRBV21-1 to TRBJ2-2; the TRBD1 assignment by TCRdb is unverifiable without DNA. TRBV21-1 is shown as a pseudogene. The CDR3 is 15 residues long. CDR3: CASQDGPLNTGELFF.

V gene TRBV6-5 combines with J gene TRBJ2-7; TCRdb gives TRBD1 as the D gene, but with no DNA this cannot be confirmed. This CDR3 is 14 amino acids long. Germline V CDR1 and CDR2: MNHEY, SVGAGI. CDR3 in amino acids: CASNSGHGSYEQYF.

The chain couples TRBV12-3 or TRBV12-4 to TRBJ2-1; there is no DNA to check the TCRdb D call of TRBD2. The CDR3 covers 13 residues. CDR3 residues: CASSLKAASEQFF.

This chain joins TRBV20-1 and TRBJ2-5; no DNA is available, so the TRBD1 call from TCRdb remains unchecked. The germline gives CDR1 DFQATT, CDR2 SNEGSKA (reference sequence). The CDR3 has 14 amino acids. CDR3: CSADPDGPRGTQYF.

The rearrangement joins TRBV19 to TRBJ2-1; TCRdb indicates TRBD1, and absent DNA this call remains unverified. Germline loops: CDR1 LNHDA, CDR2 SQIVND (reference sequence). The CDR3 runs to 15 residues. The CDR3: CASTPQKTVGNEQFF.

This chain connects TRBV6-1 to TRBJ2-7. The CDR3 length is 14 residues. Germline V gene sequence: CDR1 MNHNS, CDR2 SASEGT. CDR3 amino acids: CASRRGPTSYEQYF.

The V and J genes are TRBV25-1 and TRBJ2-1; there is no DNA to check the TCRdb D call of TRBD2. From germline, CDR1 is MGHDK and CDR2 SYGVNS. This CDR3 region has 15 residues. Here the CDR3 reads CASSGANSGYNEQFF.